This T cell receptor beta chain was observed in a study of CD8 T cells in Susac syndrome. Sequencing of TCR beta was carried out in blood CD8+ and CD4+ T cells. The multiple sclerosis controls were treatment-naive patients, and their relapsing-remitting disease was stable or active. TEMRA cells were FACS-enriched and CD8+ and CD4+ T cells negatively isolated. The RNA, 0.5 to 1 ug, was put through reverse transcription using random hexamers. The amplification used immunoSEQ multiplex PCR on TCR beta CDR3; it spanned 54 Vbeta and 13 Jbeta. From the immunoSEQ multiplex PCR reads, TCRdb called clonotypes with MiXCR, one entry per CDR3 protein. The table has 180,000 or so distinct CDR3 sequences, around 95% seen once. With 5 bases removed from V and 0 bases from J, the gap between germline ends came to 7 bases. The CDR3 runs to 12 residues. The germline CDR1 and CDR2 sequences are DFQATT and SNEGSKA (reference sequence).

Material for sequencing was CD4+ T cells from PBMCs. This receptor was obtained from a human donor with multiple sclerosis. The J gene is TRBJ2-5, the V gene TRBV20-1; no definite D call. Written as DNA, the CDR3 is TGCAGTGCTCGCTGGTACCAAGAGACCCAGTACTTC. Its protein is CSARWYQETQYF.